A selection of T cell receptor beta chains follows, all from one sample in a study of tumor and adjacent non-tumor tissue in lung cancer. TCRdb reprocessed the multiplex PCR reads with MiXCR, giving one entry per CDR3 protein. The sample contains 91,000 or so distinct CDR3 sequences, approximately 70% of which appear only once. Input material: lung tumor tissue. These receptors originate from a man between 60 and 75 years old with non-small cell lung cancer. The CDR3 runs from the conserved cysteine through the conserved F or W. The order of the fields is J gene, V gene, clone size, D gene, CDR3 length, CDR3 protein, CDR3 DNA. The D gene is left open where the match is weak. Size is stated for part of the rows, as once, few or many counts, or as a class when the clone is expanded.

>TRBJ2-7|TRBV2|-|-|15
CAGSEITFKGFEQYF
TGTGCCGGCAGTGAAATTACGTTTAAGGGTTTCGAGCAGTACTTC
>TRBJ2-3|TRBV6-6|-|-|13
CANCTGVLDTQYF
TGTGCCAACTGTACCGGGGTGCTGGATACGCAGTATTTT
>TRBJ2-5|TRBV12-3/TRBV12-4|once|TRBD1|15
CASSSGWRQGKTQYF
TGTGCGAGCAGTTCGGGATGGAGACAGGGAAAGACCCAGTACTTC
>TRBJ2-5|TRBV4-3|once|TRBD1|14
CSSSQEDRGGTQYF
TGCTCCAGCAGCCAGGAGGACAGGGGAGGGACCCAGTATTTC
>TRBJ2-1|TRBV6-2/TRBV6-3|-|-|13
CASRLEMSNEQFF
TGTGCCAGTAGACTAGAGATGAGCAATGAGCAGTTCTTC
>TRBJ2-3|TRBV6-2/TRBV6-3|-|TRBD2|17
CASSTSGRATSTDMQYF
TGTGCCAGCAGCACTAGCGGGAGGGCCACTAGTACAGATATGCAGTATTTT
>TRBJ2-4|TRBV12-3/TRBV12-4|once|TRBD1|15
CASSPLRTGEGIQCF
TGTGCCAGCAGTCCACTCCGGACAGGGGAAGGTATTCAGTGCTTC
>TRBJ2-7|TRBV29-1|many|-|13
CSVLDRTNYEQYF
TGCAGCGTTCTCGACAGGACGAACTACGAGCAGTACTTC
>TRBJ2-4|TRBV12-3/TRBV12-4|-|-|14
CANSYREAKNIQHF
TGTGCCAACAGTTACCGGGAAGCCAAAAACATTCAGCACTTC
>TRBJ1-6|TRBV21-1|-|-|17
CASSEAPYTGWNSPLHF
TGTGCCAGCAGCGAAGCCCCTTATACGGGGTGGAATTCACCCCTCCACTTT
>TRBJ2-5|TRBV6-6|-|-|14
CACSYSAVVETQYF
TGTGCCTGCAGTTACTCAGCAGTGGTAGAGACCCAGTACTTC
>TRBJ1-1|TRBV21-1|-|-|20
CASSKDGSGRGGMMNTEAFF
TGTGCCAGCAGCAAAGATGGGTCGGGACGGGGTGGGATGATGAACACTGAAGCTTTCTTT
>TRBJ2-7|TRBV29-1|many|TRBD1|14
CSVEDRLGSYEQYF
TGCAGCGTTGAGGACAGGTTGGGCTCCTACGAGCAGTACTTC
>TRBJ1-1|TRBV7-9|-|TRBD1|14
CASSLAQTGLVAFF
TGTGCCAGCAGCTTAGCACAGACAGGGCTTGTAGCTTTCTTT
>TRBJ1-2|TRBV6-2/TRBV6-3|-|-|13
CASGSTGVYDYTF
TGTGCTAGCGGCTCGACAGGAGTCTATGACTACACCTTC
>TRBJ2-3|TRBV11-1|-|-|13
CASSSTDRDTQYF
TGTGCTAGCAGCTCGACAGACCGGGATACGCAGTATTTT
>TRBJ2-4|TRBV6-2/TRBV6-3|-|TRBD1|13
CADNIQGANIQYF
TGTGCCGACAATATACAGGGGGCAAACATTCAGTACTTC
>TRBJ1-1|TRBV6-2/TRBV6-3|many|-|15
CASSYRPTGHTEAFF
TGTGCCAGCAGTTACCGCCCGACGGGACACACTGAAGCTTTCTTT
>TRBJ2-4|TRBV12-3/TRBV12-4|many|-|13
CASSFRGANIQYF
TGTGCCAGCAGTTTCAGGGGCGCGAACATTCAGTACTTC
>TRBJ1-1|TRBV18|many|-|15
CASSPRGGEGTEAFF
TGTGCCAGCTCACCCCGCGGGGGCGAGGGTACTGAAGCTTTCTTT
>TRBJ1-1|TRBV5-5|-|-|13
CASSLEGHRETFF
TGTGCCAGCAGCTTGGAAGGACACCGCGAGACTTTCTTT
>TRBJ2-7|TRBV29-1|-|-|13
CSHSEGPAAEQYF
TGCAGCCACTCCGAGGGCCCAGCCGCCGAGCAGTACTTC
>TRBJ1-3|TRBV10-3|many|-|14
CAITAGSSGNTIYF
TGTGCCATCACGGCAGGTAGCTCTGGAAACACCATATATTTT
>TRBJ1-6|TRBV7-2|few|-|15
CASSLFRQANSPLHF
TGTGCCAGCAGCTTATTCCGACAGGCTAATTCACCCCTCCACTTT
>TRBJ1-1|TRBV10-3|-|TRBD1|15
CAISDLGQDMSEAFF
TGTGCCATCAGTGATCTAGGACAGGATATGTCTGAAGCTTTCTTT
>TRBJ1-2|TRBV28|-|-|14
CASTLPTGYYGYTF
TGTGCCAGCACTTTGCCAACGGGGTACTATGGCTACACCTTC
>TRBJ2-1|TRBV12-3/TRBV12-4|-|-|12
CASSFSIYEQFF
TGTGCCAGTAGTTTCTCGATCTACGAGCAGTTCTTC
>TRBJ2-7|TRBV4-3|-|-|16
CDSSQDQASASYEQYF
TGCGACAGCAGCCAGGATCAGGCTAGCGCGAGTTACGAGCAGTACTTC